This T cell receptor (beta chain) was recovered during a study of T cell responses to AZD1222 COVID-19 vaccine. Per the germline V gene, CDR1 is SEHNR and CDR2 is FQNEAQ (reference sequence). The V gene lost 5 bases and the J gene lost 7 bases, with 18 bases spanning the gap. This CDR3 contains 16 residues. Method: immunoSEQ multiplex PCR; TCRdb's copy keeps in-frame clones and lacks some. The table has over 130,000 clones, more than 85% seen once. It was second doses at about 4 or about 12 weeks that were pooled. General study results and limits: When two AZD1222 doses had been given, Spike-specific TCR breadth and depth rose. The study identified only five to seven AZD1222 recipients as seropositive at baseline. Reports indicate that nearly half of spike-specific TCRs are directed at unmutated variant regions.

A remark on this clone: What it recognizes is unknown.

The sequences come from peripheral blood, collected 28 days after the second AZD1222 dose. This rearrangement joins TRBV7-9 to TRBJ1-6; weak D call: TRBD1 (5 bases). The sequence derives from an adult who received the AZD1222 COVID-19 vaccine. The CDR3 region has the DNA TGTGCCAGCAGCAAAGAGGGAGGGGTTGAGAATTCACCCCTCCACTTT. It translates to CASSKEGGVENSPLHF.